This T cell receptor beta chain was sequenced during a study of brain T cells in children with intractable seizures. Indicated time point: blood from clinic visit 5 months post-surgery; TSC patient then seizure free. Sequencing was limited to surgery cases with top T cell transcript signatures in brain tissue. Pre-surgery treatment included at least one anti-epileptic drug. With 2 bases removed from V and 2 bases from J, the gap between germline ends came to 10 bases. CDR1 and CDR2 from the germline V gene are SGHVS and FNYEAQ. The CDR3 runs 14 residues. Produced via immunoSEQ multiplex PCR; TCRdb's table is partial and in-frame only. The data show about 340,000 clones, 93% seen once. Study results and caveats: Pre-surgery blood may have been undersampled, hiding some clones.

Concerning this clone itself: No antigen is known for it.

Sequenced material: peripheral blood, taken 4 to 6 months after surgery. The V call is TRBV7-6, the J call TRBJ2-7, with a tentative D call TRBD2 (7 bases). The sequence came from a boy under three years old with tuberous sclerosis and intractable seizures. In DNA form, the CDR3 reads TGTGCCAGCAGCTTAACGGGGGGCACCTACGAGCAGTACTTC. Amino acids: CASSLTGGTYEQYF.